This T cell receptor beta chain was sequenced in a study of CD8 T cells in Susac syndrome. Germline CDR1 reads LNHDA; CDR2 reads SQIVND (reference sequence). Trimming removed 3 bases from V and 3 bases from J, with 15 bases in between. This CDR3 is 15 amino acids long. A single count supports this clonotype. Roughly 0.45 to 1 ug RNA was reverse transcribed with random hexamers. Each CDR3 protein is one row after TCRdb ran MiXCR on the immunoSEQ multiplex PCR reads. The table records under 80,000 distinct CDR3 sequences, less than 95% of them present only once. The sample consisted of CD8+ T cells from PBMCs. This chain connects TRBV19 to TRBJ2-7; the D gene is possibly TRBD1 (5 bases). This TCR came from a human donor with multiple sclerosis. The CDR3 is CASSISGREVYEQYF. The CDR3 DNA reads TGTGCCAGTAGTATTTCGGGCAGGGAAGTCTACGAGCAGTACTTC.